This entry features one T cell receptor (beta chain) sequence. What it binds is unknown. At the Johns Hopkins FTIC core, DNA taken from cultured CD4+ T cells was sequenced by way of the Oncomine TCR Beta short-read assay. TCRdb itself ran the PCR reads through MiXCR, one entry per CDR3 protein. The table has roughly 23,000 distinct CDR3 sequences, roughly two fifths seen once. The data derive from a study of vaccination and CD4 T cells after COVID-19. Study-wide results and caveats: From about 20 to 38, the median of SARS-CoV-2-reactive clonotypes rose without reaching significance.

This CDR3 region has 13 residues. V shed 3 bases and J 8 bases; nucleotides not matched to a gene: 4. Looked up from germline, CDR1 is SEHNR and CDR2 is FQNEAQ (reference sequence). Stated time point: late sampling 161 to 241 days after vaccination in a few convalescent patients. As to treatment: 10-day PBMC culture with coronavirus spike peptide pools or control peptides (ViraFEST assay). V and J are TRBV7-9 and TRBJ2-1; 7 bases align to TRBD1. This clonotype was obtained from a human donor who had recovered from COVID-19. The source was CD4+ T cells from blood, cultured in vitro, collected about 7 months after SARS-CoV-2 vaccination. The chain's CDR3 is CASSFDREDEQFF. Here the CDR3 DNA reads TGTGCCAGCAGCTTTGACAGGGAAGATGAGCAGTTCTTC.